This is a list of T cell receptor beta chains from one sample in a study of T cells in Graves' hyperthyroidism and ophthalmopathy. TCRdb independently ran MiXCR on the multiplex PCR reads; one entry per CDR3 protein. The repertoire has more than 300,000 distinct CDR3 sequences, roughly 20% of them found once; the top ten carry 40%. Sample: blood. The receptor source for this set is a man aged 18-30 years with Graves' ophthalmopathy. Each CDR3 is given with its conserved first and last residue. The D gene is left open where the match is weak. Rows may omit the clone size; those that give it use once, few, many or a size class.

V	size	D	J	DNA	CDR3
TRBV10-3	many	TRBD1	TRBJ1-2	TGTGCCATCAGTGAGGCCTCCGGGACAGGGAACGGCTACACCTTC	CAISEASGTGNGYTF
TRBV27	few	-	TRBJ2-3	TGTGCCAGCAGACGGACGGATACCACAGATACGCAGTATTTT	CASRRTDTTDTQYF
TRBV11-3	few	-	TRBJ2-2	TGTGCCAGCAGCCGAAGTTTCACCGGGGAGCTGTTTTTT	CASSRSFTGELFF
TRBV6-1	few	TRBD1	TRBJ2-6	TGTGCCAGCAGTGACCGACAGGGATTATCTTCTGCCAACGTCCTGACTTTC	CASSDRQGLSSANVLTF
TRBV7-3	many	-	TRBJ2-1	TGTGCCAGCAGCCCCTTTAAAGCGCCGTCCTACAATGAGCAGTTCTTC	CASSPFKAPSYNEQFF
TRBV7-2	-	TRBD1	TRBJ1-5	TGTGCCAGCAGTTTTGCCGGGACAGGGGGTCAGCCCCAGCATTTT	CASSFAGTGGQPQHF
TRBV7-2	-	-	TRBJ2-2	TGTGCCAGCAGCTTAGTTCTAGATCTCGGGGAGCTGTTTTTT	CASSLVLDLGELFF
TRBV20-1	-	-	TRBJ1-4	TGCAGTGCTAGAGTCCCCGTTTTTGGCCCGGGACGGGGCTGGGAAAAACTGTTTTTT	CSARVPVFGPGRGWEKLFF
TRBV6-5	many	TRBD2	TRBJ2-1	TGTGCCAGCAGTTACTCCACAGCGGGGGGGATAAATGAGCAGTTCTTC	CASSYSTAGGINEQFF
TRBV12-3/TRBV12-4	-	TRBD2	TRBJ2-7	TGTGCCAGCAGTGGACTAGGGTGGGGAAGCTCCTACGAGCAGTACTTC	CASSGLGWGSSYEQYF
TRBV20-1	many	-	TRBJ1-5	TGCAGTGCTGGAGACAGTAGCAATCAGCCCCAGCATTTT	CSAGDSSNQPQHF
TRBV10-3	many	TRBD2	TRBJ2-2	TGTGCCATCAGTGCGACTAGCGGGGGCACCGGGGAGCTGTTTTTT	CAISATSGGTGELFF
TRBV6-1	-	TRBD1	TRBJ2-7	TGTGCCAGCAGCGCACAGGGGTCCTCCTACGAGCAGTACTTC	CASSAQGSSYEQYF
TRBV20-1	many	-	TRBJ2-5	TGCAGTGCCACCAGAGGTAGTGTGGTTGCGGAAGAGACCCAGTACTTC	CSATRGSVVAEETQYF
TRBV20-1	-	-	TRBJ2-3	TGCAGTGCTAGTACCAGCAGGGACACAGATACGCAGTATTTT	CSASTSRDTDTQYF
TRBV20-1	-	-	TRBJ1-4	TGCAGTGCCACGGGACCCTCTAATGAAAAACTGTTTTTT	CSATGPSNEKLFF
TRBV2	-	-	TRBJ2-1	TGTGCCAGCAGGGGTGAGGCAGGGGCTAAACATGAGCAGTTCTTC	CASRGEAGAKHEQFF
TRBV19	-	TRBD1	TRBJ1-1	TGTGCCACAACCAGGGACAGGGAAATGGGAGCTTTCTTT	CATTRDREMGAFF
TRBV5-1	many	-	TRBJ1-1	TGCGCCAGCAGCACACCGGGACAACCGAACACTGAAGCTTTCTTT	CASSTPGQPNTEAFF
TRBV7-9	many	-	TRBJ1-6	TGTGCCAGCAGCCTCGGGGCAGGAAATTCACCCCTCCACTTT	CASSLGAGNSPLHF
TRBV20-1	-	-	TRBJ2-1	TGCAGTGCTGGGGCTAGCGTTTCCTACAATGAGCAGTTCTTC	CSAGASVSYNEQFF
TRBV28	many	-	TRBJ1-2	TGTGCCAGCAGTGTCGGGGCTTCTAACTATGGCTACACCTTC	CASSVGASNYGYTF
TRBV10-3	many	-	TRBJ2-7	TGTGCCTCAAGGGCGACGGACCCCAGTGAGCAGTACTTC	CASRATDPSEQYF
TRBV10-2	few	TRBD2	TRBJ2-3	TGCGCCATCTCTAGACTAGCGGGGGGACCGGAGGACGATACGCAGTATTTT	CAISRLAGGPEDDTQYF
TRBV24-1	many	-	TRBJ1-1	TGTGCCACCAGTGATGAATCTACAGGGTTGGATGAAGCTTTCTTT	CATSDESTGLDEAFF
TRBV18	many	TRBD1	TRBJ2-1	TGTGCCAGCTCACCGCGGACAGGGTTCTACAATGAGCAGTTCTTC	CASSPRTGFYNEQFF
TRBV6-5	many	-	TRBJ1-2	TGTGCCAGCAGTTACTCCATCGGGTTTGGATATGGCTACACCTTC	CASSYSIGFGYGYTF
TRBV5-1	-	-	TRBJ2-3	TGCGCCAGCAGCTTGGTGGCGGGCGGCCCAGATACGCAGTATTTT	CASSLVAGGPDTQYF
TRBV5-1	-	-	TRBJ1-1	TGCGCCAGCAGCGCGGACAGCGAAGCTTTCTTT	CASSADSEAFF
TRBV11-2	many	-	TRBJ1-2	TGTGCCAGCAGCTTAAGTCTCGGCGGCGTGGGGCGCGGGTTTACCTTC	CASSLSLGGVGRGFTF
TRBV5-4	-	TRBD1	TRBJ2-7	TGTGCCAGCAGCCTCGGACAGGGGGCGGTTTACGAGCAGTACTTC	CASSLGQGAVYEQYF
TRBV27	-	-	TRBJ1-1	TGTGCCAGCAGTCCCACACGGGGGCTAGGAGGTGGGAACACTGAAGCTTTCTTT	CASSPTRGLGGGNTEAFF
TRBV11-2	many	TRBD1	TRBJ1-2	TGTGCCAGCAGCTTAGAATCAGGGGGCGGCTATGGCTACACCTTC	CASSLESGGGYGYTF
TRBV9	-	-	TRBJ2-2	TGTGCCAGCAGCGTAGGAGGGGGCGCGGGGGAGACCGGGGAGCTGTTTTTT	CASSVGGGAGETGELFF
TRBV2	-	TRBD1	TRBJ2-1	TGTGCCAGCAGTCAGTCGGGACAGGTAACCAATGAGCAGTTCTTC	CASSQSGQVTNEQFF
TRBV10-1	-	-	TRBJ1-1	TGCGCCAGCAGTGAGGCCAGCCCTCGGAACACTGAAGCTTTCTTT	CASSEASPRNTEAFF
TRBV2	many	-	TRBJ1-1	TGTGCCAGCAGTCTACAGGGAAACCCTAACACTGAAGCTTTCTTT	CASSLQGNPNTEAFF
TRBV27	many	-	TRBJ1-5	TGTGCCAGCAGTCTCGGGGGGCAGGGTATGCAGCCCCAGCATTTT	CASSLGGQGMQPQHF
TRBV7-2	-	TRBD1	TRBJ2-3	TGTGCCAGCAGCCGACAGACAGGGAACGCAGATACGCAGTATTTT	CASSRQTGNADTQYF
TRBV2	many	-	TRBJ2-5	TGTGCCAGCAGTCTTGGGACGGACCAAGAGACCCAGTACTTC	CASSLGTDQETQYF
TRBV7-9	many	-	TRBJ2-5	TGTGCCAGCACGTACCGGGATTTGGAGACCCAGTACTTC	CASTYRDLETQYF
TRBV5-1	many	-	TRBJ2-5	TGCGCCAGCAGCTCGCAGAAAGAGACCCAGTACTTC	CASSSQKETQYF
TRBV11-2	many	-	TRBJ2-7	TGTGCCAGCAGCCCCGGTCGGGGGCTCTCCTACGAGCAGTACTTC	CASSPGRGLSYEQYF
TRBV28	many	-	TRBJ1-2	TGTGCCAGCAGTTTATTGGAGAAAGCCTATGGCTACACCTTC	CASSLLEKAYGYTF
TRBV7-3	few	-	TRBJ2-1	TGTGCCAGCAGCCTCCAAGACGCAGCAGAGCAGTTCTTC	CASSLQDAAEQFF
TRBV27	few	-	TRBJ1-6	TGTGCCAGCAGTTTGCTGGCCGGTAGTAATTCACCCCTCCACTTT	CASSLLAGSNSPLHF
TRBV20-1	many	-	TRBJ1-2	TGCAGTGCTAGAGAGACTGGCTATGGCTACACCTTC	CSARETGYGYTF
TRBV7-9	many	-	TRBJ2-1	TGTGCCAGCAGCTTTCAGGGTTCAGGTGAGCAGTTCTTC	CASSFQGSGEQFF
TRBV6-1	-	-	TRBJ2-1	TGTGCCAGCTCAAAAAGGGCGTCCTCCTACAATGAGCAGTTCTTC	CASSKRASSYNEQFF